This TCR beta chain was profiled in a study of T-cell reconstitution after alpha-beta-depleted transplantation in children. Points from the study as a whole: As was reported, about two months after transplant, alpha-beta T cells came from several hundred expanded graft clones.

As concerns this clonotype: Its matching antigen is unknown.

A TCRbeta library incorporating unique molecular identifiers was prepared. A single record per CDR3 protein comes from TCRdb applying MiXCR to the PCR reads. The data contain some 81,000 distinct CDR3 sequences, roughly 14% of them seen just once; the ten biggest clones take up around 26%. V dropped 6 bases and J dropped 4 bases, with 12 bases sitting between them. The CDR3 is 13 residues long. Sequences were derived from PBMCs, mostly from graft donor cells, sampled 180 days after TCRalphabeta/CD19-depleted stem cell transplant. The genes are TRBV12-3 or TRBV12-4 and TRBJ2-5, with D possibly matching TRBD1 (5 bases). This clonotype originated in a male patient aged 2-9 years who had a stem cell transplant for acute lymphoblastic leukemia, so the T cells may come from the graft donor. CDR3 protein: CASRIGDRETQYF. CDR3 bases: TGTGCCAGCAGGATAGGGGATCGAGAGACCCAGTACTTC.